This T cell receptor (beta chain) was retrieved from a study of cytomegalovirus exposure and HLA in healthy donors. The wider study: Genotyping of 430 or so donors showed that 80% to 85% belonged to the Caucasian-associated ancestry cluster. Broader study findings: CMV serostatus alone was available as immune exposure information.

Germline V lookup: CDR1 LNHDA, CDR2 SQIVND (reference sequence). Trimming removed 2 bases at V and 2 bases at J, with 8 bases between. The CDR3 sequence is 14 residues long. Turning to this clone: The antigen is not known.

PCR was performed using 60 Vbeta and 13 Jbeta primers. Libraries were prepared by immunoSEQ multiplex PCR; TCRdb keeps only in-frame clonotypes and omits some of them. The data contain around 100,000 clones, over 60% of them singletons. This TCR was recovered from a male donor in good health and CMV-seropositive. What was sequenced was PBMCs. This chain connects TRBV19 to TRBJ2-3; D perhaps matches TRBD1 (6 bases). CDR3 in DNA: TGTGCCAGTAGTATATGGACAGACACAGATACGCAGTATTTT. As protein: CASSIWTDTDTQYF.